The 28 T cell receptor beta chains reported below all come from one sample, sequenced in a study of blood T cell repertoires in COVID-19. TCRdb keeps only in-frame clones here, not all; method: immunoSEQ multiplex PCR. The sample includes more than 120,000 clones, roughly 89% of them seen just once. Sequencing used peripheral blood. All receptors derive from a woman aged 45-60 years with active or convalescent COVID-19.

V and J are TRBV7-9 and TRBJ1-2, with D tentatively TRBD1 (5 bases). The length of the CDR3 is 15 residues. Germline V lookup: CDR1 SEHNR, CDR2 FQNEAQ (reference sequence). V lost 1 base and J 6 bases, leaving 15 bases between the germline ends. CDR3 loop: CASSLGASQGNGYTF. For the CDR3, the DNA is TGTGCCAGCAGCTTAGGGGCAAGTCAGGGCAATGGCTACACCTTC.

The J gene is TRBJ2-7, the V gene TRBV27; 11 nucleotides align to TRBD1. This CDR3 is built from 13 residues. The germline V gene encodes CDR1 MNHEY and CDR2 SMNVEV (reference sequence). Trimming at V came to 5 bases and at J to 5 bases, leaving 2 bases not matched to a gene. CDR3 sequence reads: CASSMGQGDEQYF. As DNA, the CDR3 is TGTGCCAGCAGTATGGGACAGGGGGACGAGCAGTACTTC.

The sample holds a few counts of this clone. J is TRBJ2-2 and V is TRBV7-9, with 10 positions matching TRBD2. Unmatched junction bases numbered 4, after V lost 3 bases and J lost 6 bases. Germline-derived CDR1 and CDR2 are SEHNR and FQNEAQ (reference sequence). The CDR3 length is 15 residues. The CDR3 DNA reads TGTGCCAGCAGCTTCCCTAGCGGGAGTCCCGGGGAGCTGTTTTTT. It codes for CASSFPSGSPGELFF.

The chain recombines TRBV6-5 with TRBJ1-2; weak D call: TRBD1 (5 bases). Germline V lookup: CDR1 MNHEY, CDR2 SVGAGI. Trimming took 5 bases from V and 0 from J, leaving 10 bases between them. The CDR3 totals 14 residues. The CDR3 loop reads CASSLRESNYGYTF. CDR3 DNA sequence: TGTGCCAGCAGTCTCAGGGAATCTAACTATGGCTACACCTTC.

This clone was seen a few times. The chain combines TRBV6-2 or TRBV6-3 with TRBJ1-1; 9 nucleotides line up with TRBD1. Germline V gene data show CDR1 as MNHEY and CDR2 as SVGEGT. V was clipped by 2 bases and J by 4 bases; unmatched bases: 5. This CDR3 is built from 15 residues. CDR3: CASSYGQGFRTEAFF. DNA of the CDR3: TGTGCCAGCAGTTACGGACAGGGGTTTCGCACTGAAGCTTTCTTT.

The chain employs TRBV5-1 and TRBJ1-1, with a tentative D call TRBD1 (5 bases). The ends were cut back, 2 bases at V and 2 bases at J, with 7 bases in the middle. Germline CDR1 reads SGHRS; CDR2 reads YFSETQ. The CDR3 runs 13 residues. CDR3: CASSLDRNTEAFF. CDR3 bases: TGCGCCAGCAGCTTAGACAGAAACACTGAAGCTTTCTTT. Together with reference TRBV5-1 and TRBJ1-1, the CDR3 gives the full variable domain: KAGVTQTPRYLIKTRGQQVTLSCSPISGHRSVSWYQQTPGQGLQFLFEYFSETQRNKGNFPGRFSGRQFSNSRSEMNVSTLELGDSALYLCASSLDRNTEAFFGQGTRLTVV.

This clone was detected a few times. The chain has TRBV11-2 and TRBJ1-1; D gene ambiguous. Germline lookup yields CDR1 SGHAT and CDR2 FQNNGV. CDR3 size: 15 residues. Trimming shortened V by 1 base and J by 0 bases, and 9 bases separated the two germline ends. In DNA form, the CDR3 reads TGTGCCAGCAGCTTAGGGGCGGGAATGAACACTGAAGCTTTCTTT. Translating it yields CASSLGAGMNTEAFF.

This clone has a single count. The chain joins TRBV29-1 to TRBJ2-5, with TRBD2 as a possible D gene (7 bases). V lost 6 bases, J lost 3 bases, and 11 bases lay in between. This CDR3 spans 12 amino acids. Germline CDR1 is SQVTM and CDR2 is ANQGSEA. In nucleotides, the CDR3 is TGCAGCGTGGGGGGGGCTAAAGAGACCCAGTACTTC. It codes for CSVGGAKETQYF.

This rearrangement joins TRBV27 to TRBJ2-2; no firm D call. Trimming took 3 bases from V and 1 from J, leaving 3 bases between them. Germline V CDR1 and CDR2: MNHEY, SMNVEV (reference sequence). The CDR3 is made up of 13 amino acids. Here the CDR3 DNA reads TGTGCCAGCAGTTTTCGGAACACCGGGGAGCTGTTTTTT. This translates into CASSFRNTGELFF.

The rearrangement uses TRBV6-1 and TRBJ2-7; D is perhaps TRBD1 (5 bases). Looked up from germline, CDR1 is MNHNS and CDR2 is SASEGT. Trimming removed 1 base at V and 3 bases at J, with 10 bases between. This CDR3 has 14 amino acids. CDR3 sequence: CASSEGGRVYEQYF. The CDR3 DNA reads as TGTGCCAGCAGTGAAGGTGGCAGGGTCTACGAGCAGTACTTC.

The rearrangement uses TRBV19 and TRBJ2-7, with a tentative D call TRBD1 (5 bases). The CDR3 is 13 residues long. Germline V gene data show CDR1 as LNHDA and CDR2 as SQIVND (reference sequence). V shed 3 bases and J shed 3 bases, with 9 bases lying between them. CDR3 coding DNA: TGTGCCAGTAGTATGGGGCAGGACTACGAGCAGTACTTC. It yields the protein CASSMGQDYEQYF.

The V call is TRBV27, the J call TRBJ1-6, with D perhaps TRBD1 (5 bases). With 0 bases removed from V and 0 bases from J, the gap between germline ends came to 9 bases. This CDR3 has 17 amino acids. Germline assignment: CDR1 MNHEY and CDR2 SMNVEV (reference sequence). CDR3 region: CASSLSAGGSYNSPLHF. In nucleotides, the CDR3 is TGTGCCAGCAGTTTATCGGCCGGGGGCTCCTATAATTCACCCCTCCACTTT.

The chain is built from TRBV7-3 and TRBJ2-7, with TRBD1 matching 8 bases. Germline lookup yields CDR1 SGHTA and CDR2 FQGTGA. The V gene end was trimmed by 5 bases and the J gene end by 7 bases; junction bases not matched to a gene: 7. The CDR3 runs 13 residues. The CDR3 bases are TGTGCCAGCAGCCGGGACAGGACCGGAGAGCAGTACTTC. This codes for CASSRDRTGEQYF.

CDR3 nucleotide sequence: TGTGCCAGCAGCCGCGCGACCGGGACAGGGAACGAGCAGTACTTC. Its protein is CASSRATGTGNEQYF. V is TRBV3-1 (or the pseudogene TRBV3-2) and J is TRBJ2-7; 9 bases map to TRBD1. Trimming cost V 4 bases and J 5 bases; bases outside gene matches: 9. The germline CDR1 and CDR2 sequences are LGHDT and YNNKEL (reference sequence). The CDR3 is made up of 15 amino acids.

This chain connects TRBV18 to TRBJ1-2; 11 bases agree with TRBD1. Germline CDR1 is KGHSH and CDR2 is LQKENI. With 1 base clipped from V and 7 bases from J, the junction kept 17 bases outside the gene matches. CDR3 length equals 19 residues. The CDR3, as DNA: TGTGCCAGCTCACCACTCGACTTCGGGACCGGGACAGGGGGGTTTGGCTACACCTTC. It translates to CASSPLDFGTGTGGFGYTF. Drawing the rest from reference TRBV18 and TRBJ1-2, the complete variable domain is NAGVMQNPRHLVRRRGQEARLRCSPMKGHSHVYWYRQLPEEGLKFMVYLQKENIIDESGMPKERFSAEFPKEGPSILRIQQVVRGDSAAYFCASSPLDFGTGTGGFGYTFGSGTRLTVV.

This chain joins TRBV30 and TRBJ1-1; 7 positions match TRBD1. The CDR3 totals 13 residues. V dropped 4 bases and J dropped 1; count of bases not matched to a gene: 3. CDR1 GTSNPN and CDR2 SVGIG come from the germline V gene (reference sequence). CDR3 sequence reads: CAWMGQPNTEAFF. CDR3 coding DNA: TGTGCCTGGATGGGACAGCCGAACACTGAAGCTTTCTTT.

The J gene is TRBJ2-7, the V gene TRBV6-5; 10 bases are shared with TRBD2. In germline, CDR1 is MNHEY, CDR2 SVGAGI. V shed 0 bases, J shed 2 bases, and the junction held 1 base outside the gene matches. This CDR3 is built from 15 residues. DNA of the CDR3: TGTGCCAGCAGTTACTCTCTAGCGGGGGCCTACGAGCAGTACTTC. It encodes CASSYSLAGAYEQYF.

The CDR3 region is CASGTTATNEKLFF. CDR3 in DNA: TGTGCCAGCGGAACGACAGCAACTAATGAAAAACTGTTTTTT. This chain connects TRBV7-2 to TRBJ1-4; weak D call: TRBD1 (5 bases). CDR3 length: 14 amino acids. The V end was cut by 8 bases, the J end by 0 bases, with 10 bases between. Germline V gives CDR1 SGHTA, CDR2 FQGNSA. Supplemented by reference TRBV7-2 and TRBJ1-4, the full variable domain reads GAGVSQSPSNKVTEKGKDVELRCDPISGHTALYWYRQSLGQGLEFLIYFQGNSAPDKSGLPSDRFSAERTGGSVSTLTIQRTQQEDSAVYLCASGTTATNEKLFFGSGTQLSVL.

The chain couples TRBV6-1 to TRBJ1-2, with D possibly TRBD1 on 6 matching bases. The CDR3 length is 14 residues. Germline V gives CDR1 MNHNS, CDR2 SASEGT. V gave up 3 bases and J gave up 7 bases, with 15 bases separating them. This chain's CDR3 is CASSDTDRLGGYTF. The CDR3 region has the DNA TGTGCCAGCAGTGATACCGACAGGTTGGGTGGCTACACCTTC.

V is TRBV28 and J is TRBJ1-5; 8 bases match TRBD1. Per germline, CDR1 MDHEN and CDR2 SYDVKM. This CDR3 contains 16 residues. Trimming cost V 6 bases and J 3 bases; bases outside gene matches: 10. The CDR3 reads CASSPPQGVVNQPQHF. DNA for the CDR3: TGTGCCAGCAGCCCCCCACAGGGGGTGGTCAATCAGCCCCAGCATTTT.

CDR3: CASSPGQPNEKLFF. CDR3 coding DNA: TGTGCCAGCTCGCCGGGACAGCCGAATGAAAAACTGTTTTTT. The V call is TRBV18, the J call TRBJ1-4; TRBD1 matches 7 bases. This CDR3 comprises 14 residues. With V trimmed by 6 bases and J by 5 bases, 6 bases remained unmatched. Germline CDR1 KGHSH, CDR2 LQKENI.

V usage is TRBV27 and J usage is TRBJ1-2; 7 nucleotides align to TRBD1. This CDR3 has 13 residues. The ends lost 2 bases at V and 5 bases at J; junction bases unmatched: 2. CDR1 and CDR2 (germline): MNHEY, SMNVEV (reference sequence). The CDR3 protein is CASSLGTEYGYTF. The CDR3 DNA reads TGTGCCAGCAGTTTAGGGACAGAGTATGGCTACACCTTC.

The rearrangement uses TRBV2 and TRBJ1-4; D ambiguous. The CDR3 is made up of 13 amino acids. Germline CDR1 SNHLY, CDR2 FYNNEI. V was trimmed by 7 bases and J by 5 bases, leaving 11 bases between them. The CDR3 is CASKRVENEKLFF. In nucleotides, the CDR3 is TGTGCCAGCAAGAGGGTGGAGAATGAAAAACTGTTTTTT.

This clone was observed once. The chain employs TRBV2 and TRBJ2-7; D ambiguous. This CDR3 has 14 amino acids. CDR1 and CDR2 (germline): SNHLY, FYNNEI. Trimming removed 4 bases from V and 3 bases from J, with 13 bases in between. CDR3 bases: TGTGCCAGCAGTGTGACCCAGTCGGGCTACGAGCAGTACTTC. Translating it yields CASSVTQSGYEQYF.

Of note for this clone: Within the sample, other DNA sequences also encode this same CDR3. The chain has TRBV18 and TRBJ2-5; D is unresolved. Trimming took off 3 bases at V and 5 bases at J, with 7 bases between the two ends. The CDR3 spans 12 residues. Germline CDR1 is KGHSH and CDR2 is LQKENI. The CDR3 region is CASSPGEETQYF. CDR3 bases: TGTGCCAGCTCACCTGGAGAGGAGACCCAGTACTTC.

The chain has TRBV5-1 and TRBJ1-1, with 7 bases that match TRBD1. The germline V gene has CDR1 SGHRS and CDR2 YFSETQ. The CDR3 consists of 19 residues. The J segment lost 0 bases and the V segment lost 0 bases, leaving 14 bases of the junction unmatched. Here the CDR3 DNA reads TGCGCCAGCAGCTTGGATCCGACAGGGAGCGTTATCCTGAACACTGAAGCTTTCTTT. It is translated as CASSLDPTGSVILNTEAFF. Full variable domain (outside the CDR3, taken from reference TRBV5-1 and TRBJ1-1): KAGVTQTPRYLIKTRGQQVTLSCSPISGHRSVSWYQQTPGQGLQFLFEYFSETQRNKGNFPGRFSGRQFSNSRSEMNVSTLELGDSALYLCASSLDPTGSVILNTEAFFGQGTRLTVV.

The chain links TRBV5-4 to TRBJ1-1; 9 bases agree with TRBD1. Germline lookup yields CDR1 SGHNT and CDR2 YYREEE (reference sequence). This CDR3 has 16 residues. Trimming took 4 bases from V and 0 from J; bases not matched to a gene: 7. This chain's CDR3 is CASSPPGDRVNTEAFF. CDR3 in DNA: TGTGCCAGCAGCCCCCCCGGGGACAGGGTGAACACTGAAGCTTTCTTT.

The chain joins TRBV28 to TRBJ1-2; possible D gene TRBD1, 6 bases. This CDR3 comprises 12 residues. Germline V gene lookup returns CDR1 MDHEN and CDR2 SYDVKM. V was trimmed by 6 bases and J by 7 bases, leaving 12 bases between them. CDR3 region: CASRPQGSGYTF. The CDR3 region has the DNA TGTGCCAGCAGGCCACAGGGTAGTGGCTACACCTTC.